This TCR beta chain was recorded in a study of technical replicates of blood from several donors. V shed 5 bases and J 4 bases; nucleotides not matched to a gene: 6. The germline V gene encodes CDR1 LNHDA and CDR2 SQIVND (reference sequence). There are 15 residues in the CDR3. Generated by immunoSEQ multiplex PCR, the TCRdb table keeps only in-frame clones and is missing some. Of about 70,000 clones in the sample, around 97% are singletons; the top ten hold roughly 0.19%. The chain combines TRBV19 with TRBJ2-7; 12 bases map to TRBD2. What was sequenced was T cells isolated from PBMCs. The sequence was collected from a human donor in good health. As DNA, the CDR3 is TGTGCCAGTAGTCCCTGGACTAGCGGGATTTACGAGCAGTACTTC. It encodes CASSPWTSGIYEQYF.